This T cell receptor beta chain is drawn from a study of blood T cell repertoires in COVID-19. Study information: Sites across the United States, Italy and Spain contributed samples from acute and convalescent COVID-19. Nucleic acid was either cDNA or gDNA, and it came from T cells, B-cell-depleted T cells, or PBMCs.

CDR1 is MDHEN and CDR2 is SYDVKM in the germline V gene. With 6 bases removed from V and 7 bases from J, the gap between germline ends came to 19 bases. The CDR3 has 14 residues. There are a few counts of this clone. The assay was immunoSEQ multiplex PCR, and TCRdb's table has in-frame clones only and misses some. The profile shows some 150,000 clones, roughly 86% of them singletons. Sequencing was done on a sample of peripheral blood. The rearrangement links TRBV28 to TRBJ2-7; D possibly corresponds to TRBD2 (6 bases). The source of this sequence is a man over 45 with active or convalescent COVID-19. The CDR3 loop reads CASRGLRDVREQYF. As DNA, the CDR3 is TGTGCCAGCAGAGGCCTGCGGGATGTGAGAGAGCAGTACTTC.